The 18 T cell receptor beta chains below come from one sample, sequenced in a study of cytomegalovirus exposure and HLA in healthy donors (dated by TCRdb to between 2016 and 2019). To prepare the library, the immunoSEQ multiplex PCR assay was applied. For the multiplex PCR, a mixture combining 60 forward primers for TCR Vbeta segments and 13 reverse primers for TCR Jbeta segments was used. The immuneACCESS repertoire file appears here via TCRdb, limited to in-frame rearrangements. These files lack a portion of the clones; in checked studies, under half of the deficit traces to unresolved V genes, and the cause of the others is not known. The sample yields 100,000 to 120,000 clones; under 90% were counted once. Just under 2.5% of the sample rests with the top ten. The material sequenced was PBMCs. The receptors were gathered from a young woman in good health and CMV-seronegative.

The chain couples TRBV28 to TRBJ1-5; the D is unclear. With 9 bases removed from V and 0 bases from J, the gap between germline ends came to 12 bases. The length of the CDR3 is 14 residues. CDR1 is MDHEN, CDR2 SYDVKM, per germline. CDR3 sequence (DNA): TGTGCCAGTAGCGAGAGAGATAGCAATCAGCCCCAGCATTTT. Protein sequence: CASSERDSNQPQHF.

This chain connects TRBV14 to TRBJ2-2; 7 nucleotides agree with TRBD1. CDR1 SGHDN and CDR2 FVKESK come from the germline V gene. The V and J ends lost 10 bases and 5 bases, in that order; junction bases with no gene match: 7. The CDR3 totals 13 residues. The CDR3 sequence: CATTGTVTGELFF. The DNA of the CDR3 is TGTGCCACAACCGGGACAGTAACCGGGGAGCTGTTTTTT.

The CDR3 loop reads CASTKIGGITEAFF. The CDR3 coding sequence is TGTGCCAGCACCAAAATTGGAGGGATCACTGAAGCTTTCTTT. The rearrangement links TRBV7-2 to TRBJ1-1; D not resolved. This CDR3 region has 14 residues. The ends were cut back, 7 bases at V and 4 bases at J, with 16 bases in the middle. Germline CDR1 SGHTA, CDR2 FQGNSA.

This clone was seen a few times. The chain joins TRBV6-5 to TRBJ2-3, with D uncertain. V was cut by 10 bases and J by 2 bases, with 13 bases left in between. The germline V gene encodes CDR1 MNHEY and CDR2 SVGAGI. This CDR3 is 13 amino acids long. The CDR3 region has the DNA TGTGCCACCGACGGCGGCCCCACAGATACGCAGTATTTT. It specifies CATDGGPTDTQYF.

The rearrangement joins TRBV7-2 to TRBJ1-1; no reliable D call. In germline, CDR1 is SGHTA, CDR2 FQGNSA. V was trimmed by 2 bases and J by 5 bases, leaving 9 bases between them. CDR3 size: 13 residues. For the CDR3, the DNA is TGTGCCAGCAGCTTACTCCCGGAGACTGAAGCTTTCTTT. This sequence encodes CASSLLPETEAFF.

The rearrangement links TRBV5-3 to TRBJ2-2, with 14 positions matching TRBD2. TRBV5-3 belongs to the ORF category, with a function that is uncertain. The V gene end was trimmed by 3 bases and the J gene end by 4 bases; junction bases not matched to a gene: 5. The CDR3 contains 17 residues. The CDR3 is CARSWTSGRMTTGELFF. CDR3 nucleotide sequence: TGTGCCAGAAGCTGGACTAGCGGGAGGATGACCACCGGGGAGCTGTTTTTT.

This rearrangement joins TRBV4-3 to TRBJ2-1; TRBD1 might be the D (6 bases). The CDR3 is made up of 16 amino acids. Trimming took 0 bases from V and 6 from J, leaving 15 bases between them. In germline, CDR1 is LGHNA, CDR2 YSLEER. For the CDR3, the DNA is TGCGCCAGCAGCCAAGAACCATACAGGGACGTCAATGAGCAGTTCTTC. This gives the protein CASSQEPYRDVNEQFF.

This rearrangement joins TRBV11-3 to TRBJ1-1; D might be TRBD1 (5 bases). This CDR3 has 16 amino acids. Per the germline V gene, CDR1 is SGHNT and CDR2 is YENEEA. Trimming left V 0 bases short and J 1 base short, with 12 bases between. CDR3: CASSLEEGIKNTEAFF. CDR3 DNA: TGTGCCAGCAGCTTAGAGGAGGGGATTAAGAACACTGAAGCTTTCTTT.

A single count supports this clone. The V and J genes are TRBV5-1 and TRBJ2-3; 8 bases line up with TRBD1. CDR1 and CDR2 from the germline V gene are SGHRS and YFSETQ. The ends lost 3 bases at V and 1 base at J; junction bases unmatched: 7. The CDR3 extends over 16 amino acids. CDR3 protein: CASSSGQGPRTDTQYF. The CDR3 DNA is TGCGCCAGCAGCTCCGGACAGGGCCCTCGCACAGATACGCAGTATTTT.

This clone came up a few times. This chain links TRBV10-3 with TRBJ2-2, with D uncertain. The length of the CDR3 is 13 residues. Germline V CDR1 and CDR2: ENHRY, SYGVKD. The V and J ends lost 6 bases and 1 base respectively, with 6 bases between them. CDR3 coding DNA: TGTGCCATCAGATCGGTGAACACCGGGGAGCTGTTTTTT. Protein sequence: CAIRSVNTGELFF.

This clone was counted only a few times. The same CDR3 also results from other DNA sequences found in this sample. The chain couples TRBV5-8 to TRBJ1-1; no reliable D call. Trimming shortened V by 1 base and J by 1 base, and 5 bases separated the two germline ends. Per germline, CDR1 SGHTS and CDR2 YDEGEE. The CDR3 runs to 13 residues. The CDR3 loop reads CASSLNKNTEAFF. The CDR3 coding sequence is TGTGCCAGCAGCTTGAACAAGAACACTGAAGCTTTCTTT. The complete variable domain, with remaining parts taken from reference TRBV5-8 and TRBJ1-1, reads EAGVTQSPTHLIKTRGQQATLRCSPISGHTSVYWYQQALGLGLQFLLWYDEGEERNRGNFPPRFSGRQFPNYSSELNVNALELEDSALYLCASSLNKNTEAFFGQGTRLTVV.

V is TRBV30 and J is TRBJ1-5; D might be TRBD1 (5 bases). Trimming removed 1 base from V and 2 bases from J, with 12 bases in between. The CDR3 has 15 residues. Per germline, CDR1 GTSNPN and CDR2 SVGIG (reference sequence). The CDR3 is CAWSEDIDGNQPQHF. The CDR3 coding sequence is TGTGCCTGGAGTGAGGACATCGATGGCAATCAGCCCCAGCATTTT.

The chain links TRBV27 to TRBJ1-2; TRBD1 is a possible D gene (5 bases). Germline CDR1 reads MNHEY; CDR2 reads SMNVEV (reference sequence). Between the trimmed V and J ends, which lost 1 base and 4 bases, there was a span of 10 bases. The CDR3 is 14 residues long. The DNA for the CDR3 is TGTGCCAGCAGTTTATATCAGGGAAGCTATGGCTACACCTTC. Encoded protein: CASSLYQGSYGYTF.

The chain employs TRBV30 and TRBJ2-3, with D tentatively TRBD2 (6 bases). There are 15 residues in the CDR3. Germline V CDR1 and CDR2: GTSNPN, SVGIG (reference sequence). Trimming left V 2 bases short and J 6 bases short, with 18 bases between. CDR3 sequence: CAWSLADISSDTQYF. Here the CDR3 DNA reads TGTGCCTGGAGTTTAGCGGATATTAGCTCTGATACGCAGTATTTT.

The chain couples TRBV29-1 to TRBJ2-3, with 9 bases lining up with TRBD2. The J segment lost 2 bases and the V segment lost 7 bases, leaving 7 bases of the junction unmatched. The CDR3 consists of 14 residues. CDR1 and CDR2 (germline): SQVTM, ANQGSEA. CDR3 coding DNA: TGCAGCGAAGGCGGGGGGGGCCCCACAGATACGCAGTATTTT. Translated, it gives CSEGGGGPTDTQYF.

This chain uses TRBV9 with TRBJ2-2; 9 positions match TRBD1. Looked up from germline, CDR1 is SGDLS and CDR2 is YYNGEE. This CDR3 has 15 amino acids. Trimming cost V 3 bases and J 1 base; bases outside gene matches: 1. In nucleotides, the CDR3 is TGTGCCAGCAGCGCGGGACAGGGGAACACCGGGGAGCTGTTTTTT. This sequence encodes CASSAGQGNTGELFF.

This sequence joins TRBV19 and TRBJ2-5; TRBD1 is a possible D gene (7 bases). Germline loops: CDR1 LNHDA, CDR2 SQIVND (reference sequence). This CDR3 has 14 amino acids. Trimming took 7 bases from V and 1 from J, leaving 13 bases between them. CDR3 protein: CASNQGGLQETQYF. The CDR3 nucleotides are TGTGCCAGTAACCAGGGGGGTCTCCAAGAGACCCAGTACTTC.

The chain carries TRBV25-1 and TRBJ1-2, with 10 bases matching TRBD1. The germline CDR1 and CDR2 sequences are MGHDK and SYGVNS. CDR3 length: 12 amino acids. Trimming took 7 bases from V and 11 from J; bases not matched to a gene: 7. CDR3 sequence reads: CASTGQGFLYTF. DNA for the CDR3: TGTGCCAGCACGGGACAGGGGTTTTTGTACACCTTC.